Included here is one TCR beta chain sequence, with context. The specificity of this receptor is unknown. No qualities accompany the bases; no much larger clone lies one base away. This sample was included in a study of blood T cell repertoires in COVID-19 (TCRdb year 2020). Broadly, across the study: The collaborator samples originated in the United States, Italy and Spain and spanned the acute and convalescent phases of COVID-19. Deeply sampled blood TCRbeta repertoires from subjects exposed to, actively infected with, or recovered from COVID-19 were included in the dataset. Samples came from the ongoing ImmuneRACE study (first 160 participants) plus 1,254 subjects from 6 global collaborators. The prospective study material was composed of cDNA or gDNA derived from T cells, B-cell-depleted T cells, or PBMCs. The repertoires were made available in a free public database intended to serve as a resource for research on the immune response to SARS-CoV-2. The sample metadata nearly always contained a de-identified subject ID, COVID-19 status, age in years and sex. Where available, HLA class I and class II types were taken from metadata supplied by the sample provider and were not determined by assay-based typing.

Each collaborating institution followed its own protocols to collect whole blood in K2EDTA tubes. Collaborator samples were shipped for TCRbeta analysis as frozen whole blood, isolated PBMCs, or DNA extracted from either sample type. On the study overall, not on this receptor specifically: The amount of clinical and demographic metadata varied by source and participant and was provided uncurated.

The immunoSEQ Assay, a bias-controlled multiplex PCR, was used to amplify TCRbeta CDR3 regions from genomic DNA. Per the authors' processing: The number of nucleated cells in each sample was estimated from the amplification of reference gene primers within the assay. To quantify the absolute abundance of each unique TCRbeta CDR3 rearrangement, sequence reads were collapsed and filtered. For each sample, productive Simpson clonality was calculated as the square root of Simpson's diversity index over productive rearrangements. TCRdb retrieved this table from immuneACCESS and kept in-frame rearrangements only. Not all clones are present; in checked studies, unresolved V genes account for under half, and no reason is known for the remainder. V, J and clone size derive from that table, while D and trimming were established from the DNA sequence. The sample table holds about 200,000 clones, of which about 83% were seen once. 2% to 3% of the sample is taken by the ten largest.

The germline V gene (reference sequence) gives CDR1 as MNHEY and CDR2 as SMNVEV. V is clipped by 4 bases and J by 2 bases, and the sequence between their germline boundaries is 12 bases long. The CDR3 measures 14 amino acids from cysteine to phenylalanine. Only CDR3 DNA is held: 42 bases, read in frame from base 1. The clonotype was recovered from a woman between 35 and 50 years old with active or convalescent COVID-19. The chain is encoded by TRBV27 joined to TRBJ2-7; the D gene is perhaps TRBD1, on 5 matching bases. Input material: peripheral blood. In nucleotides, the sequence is TGTGCCAGCAGTTCTCTGGGGCCCACCTACGAGCAGTACTTC. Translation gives CASSSLGPTYEQYF.